A selection of T cell receptor beta chains follows, all from one sample in a study of neurological immune-mediated disorders. TCRdb re-analysed the 5' RACE reads in MiXCR, keeping a single row per CDR3 protein. This table holds 25,000 to 35,000 distinct CDR3 sequences, under 6% found once. Sample: CD4+ T cells from blood. Receptor source: a woman in her forties or fifties in good health. The CDR3 runs from the conserved cysteine through the conserved F or W. Each record gives: J gene, clone size, D gene, V gene, CDR3 DNA, CDR3 protein. A D gene is named only where the DNA matches it firmly. Clone size is not always given. Where it is, it says once, few, many or a class for expanded clones.

j_call: TRBJ1-5
clone_size: many
d_call: NA
v_call: TRBV7-8
cdr3_nt: TGTGCCAGCAGCTTAGTACCAGCTTATAGCAATCAGCCCCAGCATTTT
cdr3_aa: CASSLVPAYSNQPQHF

j_call: TRBJ1-2
clone_size: many
d_call: NA
v_call: TRBV4-3
cdr3_nt: TGCGCCAGCAGCCAAGATTGGGTGACCTTGAACTATGGCTACACCTTC
cdr3_aa: CASSQDWVTLNYGYTF

j_call: TRBJ2-7
clone_size: many
d_call: NA
v_call: TRBV10-2
cdr3_nt: TGCGCCAGCAGTGAGAGGGGAATGGGCGAGCAGTACTTC
cdr3_aa: CASSERGMGEQYF

j_call: TRBJ2-7
clone_size: many
d_call: NA
v_call: TRBV28
cdr3_nt: TGTGCCAGCAGCCCCCCCGGGCTCAGTGGTTACGAGCAGTACTTC
cdr3_aa: CASSPPGLSGYEQYF

j_call: TRBJ2-1
clone_size: many
d_call: NA
v_call: TRBV3-1
cdr3_nt: TGTGCCAGCAGCCAAGACCGGGGGCGGTTCTTC
cdr3_aa: CASSQDRGRFF

j_call: TRBJ2-5
clone_size: once
d_call: TRBD2
v_call: TRBV29-1
cdr3_nt: TGCAGCGTTGTTTCCCTACTAGCGGCCCATAAAGAGACCCAGTACTTC
cdr3_aa: CSVVSLLAAHKETQYF

j_call: TRBJ2-1
clone_size: many
d_call: TRBD1
v_call: TRBV10-1
cdr3_nt: TGCGCCAGCAGTGGGACAGGGTGGAATGAGCAGTTCTTC
cdr3_aa: CASSGTGWNEQFF

j_call: TRBJ2-1
clone_size: many
d_call: NA
v_call: TRBV3-1
cdr3_nt: TGTGCCAGCAGCCGGAGGGACTGGTACAATGAGCAGTTCTTC
cdr3_aa: CASSRRDWYNEQFF

j_call: TRBJ2-3
clone_size: many
d_call: TRBD1
v_call: TRBV7-9
cdr3_nt: TGTGCCAGCAGCCGCGACAGGGGTGAGACAGATACGCAGTATTTT
cdr3_aa: CASSRDRGETDTQYF

j_call: TRBJ2-7
clone_size: many
d_call: NA
v_call: TRBV6-2/TRBV6-3
cdr3_nt: TGTGCCAGCACCGTGGTCGGGAGAGGGACCTACGAGCAGTACTTC
cdr3_aa: CASTVVGRGTYEQYF

j_call: TRBJ2-6
clone_size: many
d_call: NA
v_call: TRBV28
cdr3_nt: TGTGCCAGCACCGGGTGGGGGATCTCTGGGGCCAACGTCCTGACTTTC
cdr3_aa: CASTGWGISGANVLTF

j_call: TRBJ2-7
clone_size: many
d_call: TRBD2
v_call: TRBV9
cdr3_nt: TGTGCCAGCAGCTTAACCTCCGGGACTAGCGGGAGTCGTAGGAACGAGCAGTACTTC
cdr3_aa: CASSLTSGTSGSRRNEQYF

j_call: TRBJ1-5
clone_size: many
d_call: NA
v_call: TRBV15
cdr3_nt: TGTGCCACCAGCAGACCCGGGAGTTGGCCCCAGCATTTT
cdr3_aa: CATSRPGSWPQHF

j_call: TRBJ1-1
clone_size: many
d_call: TRBD1
v_call: TRBV5-1
cdr3_nt: TGCGCCAGCAGCTTGGAACAGGGGTATATGAACACTGAAGCTTTCTTT
cdr3_aa: CASSLEQGYMNTEAFF

j_call: TRBJ2-1
clone_size: many
d_call: NA
v_call: TRBV5-1
cdr3_nt: TGCGCCAGCAGCTCCGGCGACACGCTCTCCTACAATGAGCAGTTCTTC
cdr3_aa: CASSSGDTLSYNEQFF

j_call: TRBJ2-1
clone_size: many
d_call: TRBD2
v_call: TRBV24-1
cdr3_nt: TGTGCCACCAGTGATTTCGGGGGGTTAGAGCAGTTCTTC
cdr3_aa: CATSDFGGLEQFF

j_call: TRBJ2-7
clone_size: many
d_call: TRBD2
v_call: TRBV10-3
cdr3_nt: TGTGCCATCAGTGAGCTAAGACTAGCCCTTCTGAACGAGCAGTACTTC
cdr3_aa: CAISELRLALLNEQYF

j_call: TRBJ2-4
clone_size: few
d_call: NA
v_call: TRBV7-8
cdr3_nt: TGTGCCAGCAGCTTGCTCGCGGCCAGCCAAAACATTCAGTACTTC
cdr3_aa: CASSLLAASQNIQYF

j_call: TRBJ2-3
clone_size: many
d_call: TRBD2
v_call: TRBV29-1
cdr3_nt: TGCAGCGCCGTCGTCATTTGGACTAGCGGGGAGACGGCAGATACGCAGTATTTT
cdr3_aa: CSAVVIWTSGETADTQYF

j_call: TRBJ2-1
clone_size: NA
d_call: NA
v_call: TRBV20-1
cdr3_nt: TGCAGTGCTAGAGAAAGCTACCGGGATGAGCAGTTCTTC
cdr3_aa: CSARESYRDEQFF

j_call: TRBJ1-1
clone_size: many
d_call: NA
v_call: TRBV12-3/TRBV12-4
cdr3_nt: TGTGCCAGCAGCATAACAGAGAACACTGAAGCTTTCTTT
cdr3_aa: CASSITENTEAFF

j_call: TRBJ1-2
clone_size: many
d_call: NA
v_call: TRBV7-3
cdr3_nt: TGTGCCAGCAGCTTAATGGGGGGTTATGGCTACACCTTC
cdr3_aa: CASSLMGGYGYTF

j_call: TRBJ2-1
clone_size: many
d_call: NA
v_call: TRBV5-1
cdr3_nt: TGCGCCAGCAGCCTTTCGGGAACCTACTACAATGAGCAGTTCTTC
cdr3_aa: CASSLSGTYYNEQFF

j_call: TRBJ2-2
clone_size: medium-sized
d_call: NA
v_call: TRBV28
cdr3_nt: TGTGCCAGCAGTTTACTGGCGGCTGGCAGTGCGGAGCTGTTTTTT
cdr3_aa: CASSLLAAGSAELFF

j_call: TRBJ1-2
clone_size: many
d_call: NA
v_call: TRBV6-1
cdr3_nt: TGTGCCAGCAGTGAACAGACTAACTATGGCTACACCTTC
cdr3_aa: CASSEQTNYGYTF

j_call: TRBJ1-1
clone_size: many
d_call: TRBD1
v_call: TRBV20-1
cdr3_nt: TGCAGTGCTAAATCGACAGGGGGGGACACTGAAGCTTTCTTT
cdr3_aa: CSAKSTGGDTEAFF

j_call: TRBJ1-2
clone_size: many
d_call: TRBD1
v_call: TRBV30
cdr3_nt: TGTGCCTGGTCCCGGGACAGGGGTTTTGATGGCTACACCTTC
cdr3_aa: CAWSRDRGFDGYTF

j_call: TRBJ2-3
clone_size: few
d_call: TRBD2
v_call: TRBV5-1
cdr3_nt: TGCGCCAGCATCCGCGGACTAGCGGGAGGGGGGACAGATACGCAGTATTTT
cdr3_aa: CASIRGLAGGGTDTQYF

j_call: TRBJ2-1
clone_size: many
d_call: TRBD1
v_call: TRBV10-1
cdr3_nt: TGCGCCAGCAGTGAGGTCGGGACAGGGTATAGTTCAGATGAGCAGTTCTTC
cdr3_aa: CASSEVGTGYSSDEQFF

j_call: TRBJ2-7
clone_size: few
d_call: TRBD2
v_call: TRBV20-1
cdr3_nt: TGCAGTGCTGAAGATACTAGCGGGGGGCGACCCTCCTACGAGCAGTACTTC
cdr3_aa: CSAEDTSGGRPSYEQYF

j_call: TRBJ2-5
clone_size: many
d_call: NA
v_call: TRBV5-1
cdr3_nt: TGCGCCAGCAGCTTTCAAGGGGAAGAGACCCAGTACTTC
cdr3_aa: CASSFQGEETQYF

j_call: TRBJ2-3
clone_size: many
d_call: TRBD1
v_call: TRBV20-1
cdr3_nt: TGCAGTGCGGGAGGGGGTGGGACAGGGGGTTTTACGCAGTATTTT
cdr3_aa: CSAGGGGTGGFTQYF

j_call: TRBJ1-6
clone_size: many
d_call: NA
v_call: TRBV5-1
cdr3_nt: TGCGCCAGCAGCTTGGATGGGGGTTACTCCTATAATTCACCCCTCCACTTT
cdr3_aa: CASSLDGGYSYNSPLHF

j_call: TRBJ2-3
clone_size: many
d_call: NA
v_call: TRBV10-3
cdr3_nt: TGTGCCATCGGGACTTTCGACCCCCCAGATACGCAGTATTTT
cdr3_aa: CAIGTFDPPDTQYF

j_call: TRBJ2-3
clone_size: many
d_call: NA
v_call: TRBV20-1
cdr3_nt: TGCAGTGCTAGAAGGGGGGTACGGACAGATACGCAGTATTTT
cdr3_aa: CSARRGVRTDTQYF

j_call: TRBJ1-1
clone_size: many
d_call: NA
v_call: TRBV19
cdr3_nt: TGTGCCAGCGTTACTGATATGAACACTGAAGCTTTCTTT
cdr3_aa: CASVTDMNTEAFF

j_call: TRBJ2-2
clone_size: many
d_call: NA
v_call: TRBV28
cdr3_nt: TGTGCCAGCTTACCCTGGCAGGGAAATACCGGGGAGCTGTTTTTT
cdr3_aa: CASLPWQGNTGELFF

j_call: TRBJ2-7
clone_size: many
d_call: TRBD1
v_call: TRBV29-1
cdr3_nt: TGCAGCGCCGTAACCGGGACAGGGCGTCACGAGCAGTACTTC
cdr3_aa: CSAVTGTGRHEQYF

j_call: TRBJ2-5
clone_size: many
d_call: TRBD2
v_call: TRBV7-2
cdr3_nt: TGTGCCAGCAGCTTAGGACTAGCGGGAGTAGAGACCCAGTACTTC
cdr3_aa: CASSLGLAGVETQYF

j_call: TRBJ2-3
clone_size: many
d_call: TRBD2
v_call: TRBV29-1
cdr3_nt: TGCAGCGTTGTATCGCTAGCGGGAGGGGGAGATACGCAGTATTTT
cdr3_aa: CSVVSLAGGGDTQYF

j_call: TRBJ2-2
clone_size: many
d_call: NA
v_call: TRBV7-7
cdr3_nt: TGTGCCAGCAGCTTAACGAGCACCGGGGAGCTGTTTTTT
cdr3_aa: CASSLTSTGELFF

j_call: TRBJ2-1
clone_size: many
d_call: TRBD2
v_call: TRBV7-6
cdr3_nt: TGTGCCAGCAGCCCTAGCGGGAGGGGGGGCAATGAGCAGTTCTTC
cdr3_aa: CASSPSGRGGNEQFF

j_call: TRBJ1-5
clone_size: many
d_call: NA
v_call: TRBV7-2
cdr3_nt: TGTGCCAGCAGCTTAGGTGCGAGGGGATCTACGACCCAGCATTTT
cdr3_aa: CASSLGARGSTTQHF

j_call: TRBJ1-5
clone_size: many
d_call: NA
v_call: TRBV20-1
cdr3_nt: TGCAGTGCTAGAGGGGGCACGGGTCTGGGTAACAATCAGCCCCAGCATTTT
cdr3_aa: CSARGGTGLGNNQPQHF

j_call: TRBJ1-1
clone_size: many
d_call: NA
v_call: TRBV12-3/TRBV12-4
cdr3_nt: TGTGCCAGCAGTTTAATGTCAGGAGGCACTGAAGCTTTCTTT
cdr3_aa: CASSLMSGGTEAFF

j_call: TRBJ1-2
clone_size: many
d_call: TRBD1
v_call: TRBV28
cdr3_nt: TGTGCCAGCAGCGCAACTAGGACAGGGGGCGGGTATGGCTACACCTTC
cdr3_aa: CASSATRTGGGYGYTF

j_call: TRBJ1-1
clone_size: many
d_call: NA
v_call: TRBV20-1
cdr3_nt: TGCAGTGCCCAACGACCGGACTCGAGACTCATGAACACTGAAGCTTTCTTT
cdr3_aa: CSAQRPDSRLMNTEAFF

j_call: TRBJ1-2
clone_size: many
d_call: NA
v_call: TRBV3-1
cdr3_nt: TGTGCCAGCAGCCAAGGATTCGGGGGAACTAACTATGGCTACACCTTC
cdr3_aa: CASSQGFGGTNYGYTF

j_call: TRBJ1-1
clone_size: many
d_call: TRBD1
v_call: TRBV20-1
cdr3_nt: TGCAGTGCTAGGGGTCGGGACAGGGATGCTTTCTTT
cdr3_aa: CSARGRDRDAFF

j_call: TRBJ2-7
clone_size: many
d_call: NA
v_call: TRBV21-1
cdr3_nt: TGTGCCAGCAGCAAAGCGCTCTGGACAGGGAACGAGCAGTACTTC
cdr3_aa: CASSKALWTGNEQYF

j_call: TRBJ1-4
clone_size: medium-sized
d_call: NA
v_call: TRBV29-1
cdr3_nt: TGCAGCGTAACGGGAGGGTTCGGTGAAAAACTGTTTTTT
cdr3_aa: CSVTGGFGEKLFF

j_call: TRBJ2-3
clone_size: many
d_call: TRBD1
v_call: TRBV6-2/TRBV6-3
cdr3_nt: TGTGCCAGCAGTCCCTTAGGGGGACAGGGGACGAATACGCAGTATTTT
cdr3_aa: CASSPLGGQGTNTQYF